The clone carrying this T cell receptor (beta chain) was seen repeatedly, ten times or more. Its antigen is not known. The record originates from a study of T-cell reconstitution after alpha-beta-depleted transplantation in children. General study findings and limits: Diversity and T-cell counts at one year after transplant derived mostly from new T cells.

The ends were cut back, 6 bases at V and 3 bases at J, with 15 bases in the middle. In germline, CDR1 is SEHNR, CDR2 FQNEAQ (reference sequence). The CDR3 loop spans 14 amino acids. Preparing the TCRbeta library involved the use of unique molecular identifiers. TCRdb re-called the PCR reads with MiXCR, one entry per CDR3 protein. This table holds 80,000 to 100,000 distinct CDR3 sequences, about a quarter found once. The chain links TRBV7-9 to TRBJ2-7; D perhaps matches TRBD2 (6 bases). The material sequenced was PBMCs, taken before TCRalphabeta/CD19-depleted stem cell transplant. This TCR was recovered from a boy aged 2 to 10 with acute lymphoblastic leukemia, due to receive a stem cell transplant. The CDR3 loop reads CASRPSGGVYEQYF. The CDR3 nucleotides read TGTGCCAGCAGGCCGAGCGGAGGGGTCTACGAGCAGTACTTC.